Described below is a single T cell receptor beta chain sequence and its context. No antigen is known for it. A much larger clone lies one base from this, so it may be a read error. Per germline, CDR1 SGHRS and CDR2 YFSETQ. There are 14 residues in the CDR3. This specimen belongs to a study of tumor and adjacent non-tumor tissue in lung cancer. Study-wide background: There were 11 to 13 adenocarcinoma, a couple of squamous cell carcinoma and 1 small cell lung cancer cases. Each sample yielded roughly 4.2 million productive TCRbeta reads on average. The study's findings and limits: Significantly higher TCR diversity was found in tumor than normal lung.

TCRbeta libraries were built with three rounds of nested PCR, modified from ARM-PCR. TCRdb re-called the multiplex PCR reads through MiXCR, storing one row per CDR3 protein. The data contain approximately 90,000 distinct CDR3 sequences, roughly 77% of them seen just once; the ten biggest clones take up just over 20%. This sample's RNA came from whole unsorted tissue. Distant lung tissue was collected more than 3 cm away from the tumor edge. The J gene is TRBJ2-7, the V gene TRBV5-1, with D possibly TRBD1 on 5 matching bases. Material for sequencing was distant non-tumor lung tissue. This receptor was obtained from a woman between 50 and 59 years old with non-small cell lung cancer. The CDR3 DNA follows: TGCGCCAGCGGCTTGGAGCAGGGCTTATGGGAGCAGTACTTC. Translated, it gives CASGLEQGLWEQYF.